The 14 T cell receptor beta chains in this list originate from one sample, sequenced in a study of vaccination effects on CD4 cells after COVID-19. These TCRs' antigens remain unknown. Measured with immunoSEQ multiplex PCR; TCRdb has only the in-frame clones, and not every one. The sample lists around 62,000 clones, around 70% occurring once. Between days 9 and 10 of culture, CD4+ T cells were separated out. The vaccine given was either BNT162b2 or mRNA-1273, in two doses. This specimen consisted of CD4+ T cells from PBMCs cultured without peptide, obtained after COVID-19 vaccination. The receptor source for this set is a human donor who received a COVID-19 vaccine.

The genes are TRBV7-3 and TRBJ2-1; a possible D gene is TRBD2 (6 bases). CDR1 SGHTA and CDR2 FQGTGA come from the germline V gene. The CDR3 loop spans 15 amino acids. V lost 1 base and J lost 4, with 11 bases in between. The CDR3 protein is CASSLIAALYNEQFF. In nucleotides, the CDR3 is TGTGCCAGCAGCTTAATAGCGGCGCTGTACAATGAGCAGTTCTTC.

V is TRBV7-7 and J is TRBJ2-3; D possibly corresponds to TRBD2 (6 bases). The V and J ends lost 0 bases and 2 bases respectively, with 9 bases between them. CDR3 size: 15 residues. CDR1 and CDR2 from the germline V gene are SSHAT and FNYEAQ (reference sequence). In DNA, the CDR3 is TGTGCCAGCAGCTTAGCGGGGGGATCCACAGATACGCAGTATTTT. Amino acid sequence: CASSLAGGSTDTQYF.

V is TRBV5-1 and J is TRBJ2-1; TRBD1 aligns across 7 bases. The J segment lost 0 bases and the V segment lost 4 bases, leaving 13 bases of the junction unmatched. The CDR3 is 18 amino acids. The V gene's germline CDR1 is SGHRS and CDR2 YFSETQ. The CDR3 DNA is TGCGCCAGCAGCATACCGGGACAGAAAAAATCCTCCTACAATGAGCAGTTCTTC. Protein sequence: CASSIPGQKKSSYNEQFF.

Regarding this clone: This specimen includes other DNA sequences encoding the same CDR3. The V and J genes are TRBV29-1 and TRBJ1-1; D is undetermined. From germline, CDR1 is SQVTM and CDR2 ANQGSEA. V lost 5 bases and J lost 1, with 8 bases in between. CDR3 length: 12 amino acids. CDR3 sequence: CSVLGRNTEAFF. The CDR3 DNA sequence: TGCAGCGTTCTCGGCCGGAACACTGAAGCTTTCTTT.

This chain connects TRBV9 to TRBJ2-1; the D is unclear. Trimming left V 0 bases short and J 3 bases short, with 10 bases between. The CDR3 totals 15 residues. CDR1 and CDR2 from the germline V gene are SGDLS and YYNGEE. CDR3 residues: CASSVDVGYYNEQFF. Here the CDR3 DNA reads TGTGCCAGCAGCGTAGACGTCGGTTACTACAATGAGCAGTTCTTC. Full variable domain (rest looked up from reference TRBV9 and TRBJ2-1): DSGVTQTPKHLITATGQRVTLRCSPRSGDLSVYWYQQSLDQGLQFLIQYYNGEERAKGNILERFSAQQFPDLHSELNLSSLELGDSALYFCASSVDVGYYNEQFFGPGTRLTVL.

V usage is TRBV27 and J usage is TRBJ2-6, with D perhaps TRBD1 (6 bases). Trimming removed 6 bases at V and 4 bases at J, with 13 bases between. Germline lookup yields CDR1 MNHEY and CDR2 SMNVEV (reference sequence). This CDR3 is 15 amino acids long. CDR3 bases: TGTGCCAGCAGGAATGGGGGCGCGGGGGCCAACGTCCTGACTTTC. Its protein product is CASRNGGAGANVLTF.

The V gene is TRBV10-1, the J gene TRBJ2-1; no firm D call. CDR3 length: 15 amino acids. Germline loops: CDR1 WNHNN, CDR2 SYGVQD (reference sequence). Trimming took 0 bases from V and 0 from J, leaving 6 bases between them. The CDR3 nucleotides are TGCGCCAGCAGTGAGTCCCTTTACTCCTACAATGAGCAGTTCTTC. Its translation: CASSESLYSYNEQFF.

The V and J genes are TRBV9 and TRBJ2-2; D is perhaps TRBD2 (5 bases). Germline CDR1 reads SGDLS; CDR2 reads YYNGEE. V was shortened by 4 bases and J by 1 base, with 14 bases between the two germline ends. The CDR3 has 16 residues. Here the CDR3 reads CASSPEGRVNTGELFF. In DNA, the CDR3 is TGTGCCAGCAGCCCAGAGGGTCGGGTGAACACCGGGGAGCTGTTTTTT.

The rearrangement joins TRBV7-2 to TRBJ1-5; D perhaps matches TRBD1 (5 bases). The germline gives CDR1 SGHTA, CDR2 FQGNSA. The V end was cut by 6 bases, the J end by 2 bases, with 17 bases between. The CDR3 is made up of 16 amino acids. The CDR3 DNA is TGTGCCAGCAGGCTCACCGGGGGGGAAGGCAATCAGCCCCAGCATTTT. Translation gives CASRLTGGEGNQPQHF.

The chain joins TRBV7-2 to TRBJ1-6; the D is unclear. The germline CDR1 and CDR2 sequences are SGHTA and FQGNSA. This CDR3 spans 14 amino acids. V dropped 1 base and J dropped 4 bases, with 5 bases sitting between them. The DNA for the CDR3 is TGTGCCAGCAGCTTAGGGACTTATAATTCACCCCTCCACTTT. This translates into CASSLGTYNSPLHF.

This clone appeared a few times. The V call is TRBV6-5, the J call TRBJ2-1; D tentatively reads TRBD1 or TRBD2 (6 bases each). The V gene's germline CDR1 is MNHEY and CDR2 SVGAGI. This CDR3 region has 13 residues. The germline V and J ends were trimmed by 6 bases and 10 bases, with 16 bases remaining between them. The CDR3 DNA sequence: TGTGCCAGCAGATTACAGGGAGCGGGCGAGCAGTTCTTC. This translates into CASRLQGAGEQFF.

This clone has just a few counts. V usage is TRBV29-1 and J usage is TRBJ1-6; perhaps TRBD1 as D (6 bases). CDR3 length: 14 amino acids. The V gene lost 4 bases and the J gene lost 11 bases, with 18 bases spanning the gap. Germline V lookup: CDR1 SQVTM, CDR2 ANQGSEA. CDR3 nucleotide sequence: TGCAGCGTTGCCAGGGGAAGTGTTAGGACACCCCTCCACTTT. This sequence encodes CSVARGSVRTPLHF.

This clone occurred once. The V gene is TRBV30, the J gene TRBJ2-3, with 9 bases aligning to TRBD2. The ends lost 2 bases at V and 4 bases at J; junction bases unmatched: 7. Germline V gives CDR1 GTSNPN, CDR2 SVGIG (reference sequence). This CDR3 is built from 15 residues. The DNA of the CDR3 is TGTGCCTGGAGTAGGGTAGCGGGGGCCCCAGATACGCAGTATTTT. Amino acid sequence: CAWSRVAGAPDTQYF.

The rearrangement uses TRBV24-1 and TRBJ1-4, with TRBD1 matching 7 bases. Looked up from germline, CDR1 is KGHDR and CDR2 is SFDVKD. V was clipped by 3 bases and J by 5 bases; unmatched bases: 14. The CDR3 contains 18 residues. This CDR3 is CATSDGLGGAGANEKLFF. The CDR3 DNA reads as TGTGCCACCAGTGATGGGCTAGGGGGCGCGGGGGCCAATGAAAAACTGTTTTTT.